A single sample gave rise to the 23 T cell receptor beta chains below, sequenced in a study of post-analysis software for immune sequencing data. TCR beta cDNA libraries included unique molecular identifiers. TCRdb re-called the PCR reads with MiXCR, one entry per CDR3 protein. The sample has hundreds of thousands of distinct CDR3 sequences; about 27% are singletons. The antigens of these receptors remain unknown. Study-wide results and caveats: Higher frequency in patients than in controls was seen for about 5 TRBV segments, with TRBV5-6, TRBV5-1 and TRBV20-1 among them.

Sequenced sample: blood. The receptors were sampled from a girl under 18 with multiple sclerosis.

The V and J genes are TRBV6-2 or TRBV6-3 and TRBJ2-6; D gene unclear. Trimming removed 8 bases from V and 1 base from J, with 6 bases in between. The CDR3 totals 13 residues. CDR1 is MNHEY, CDR2 SVGEGT, per germline. CDR3 region: CASHRSGANVLTF. CDR3 bases: TGTGCCAGCCACAGATCTGGGGCCAACGTCCTGACTTTC.

This chain links TRBV6-6 with TRBJ1-1, with a tentative D call TRBD1 (5 bases). This CDR3 has 16 residues. Looked up from germline, CDR1 is MNHNY and CDR2 is SVGAGI (reference sequence). The V end lost 6 bases, the J end lost 4 bases, and 21 bases lay between the germline ends. The CDR3 DNA sequence: TGTGCCAGCAGCCCCAGTTCAGGGATTTGGGTCACTGAAGCTTTCTTT. This encodes CASSPSSGIWVTEAFF.

The rearrangement joins TRBV20-1 to TRBJ2-3, with 7 bases matching TRBD1. V dropped 6 bases and J dropped 2; count of bases not matched to a gene: 14. The CDR3 sequence is 16 residues long. Germline CDR1 and CDR2: DFQATT and SNEGSKA (reference sequence). CDR3 in amino acids: CSAETWDRKNTDTQYF. CDR3 sequence (DNA): TGCAGTGCAGAAACCTGGGACAGAAAAAACACAGATACGCAGTATTTT.

This clonotype was found a few times. V is TRBV4-3 and J is TRBJ2-3, with D perhaps matching TRBD1 or TRBD2 (5 bases each). Trimming took 0 bases from V and 5 from J, leaving 18 bases between them. Germline CDR1 reads LGHNA; CDR2 reads YSLEER. The CDR3 is 17 residues long. The CDR3 DNA reads TGCGCCAGCAGCCAAGATTGGGACGTTGGAAGGGGAGATACGCAGTATTTT. It translates to CASSQDWDVGRGDTQYF.

A few counts support this clonotype. This chain links TRBV6-6 with TRBJ2-7; 10 bases line up with TRBD2. CDR1 is MNHNY, CDR2 SVGAGI, per germline (reference sequence). Trimming at V came to 6 bases and at J to 3 bases, leaving 8 bases not matched to a gene. The CDR3 runs to 15 residues. This chain's CDR3 is CASSSRTSGIYEQYF. In DNA form, the CDR3 reads TGTGCCAGCAGCTCTAGGACTAGCGGCATCTACGAGCAGTACTTC.

The rearrangement joins TRBV29-1 to TRBJ2-5, with a tentative D call TRBD2 (6 bases). Matching the DNA end better, TRBJ2-7 makes the J call doubtful. Germline V CDR1 and CDR2: SQVTM, ANQGSEA. The length of the CDR3 is 12 residues. The CDR3 protein is CSAGRLDSEQYF. In DNA form, the CDR3 reads TGCAGCGCTGGGCGACTAGATAGCGAGCAGTACTTC.

Comment on this clonotype: The germline gene is not matched at one end of the junction; a read error may be the cause. The V and J genes are TRBV3-1 and TRBJ1-2; D may be TRBD1 (5 bases). The CDR3 contains 16 residues. Germline lookup yields CDR1 LGHDT and CDR2 YNNKEL (reference sequence). CDR3 in amino acids: CASSQARQPLSYDYTF. The CDR3 nucleotides are TGTGCCAGCAGCCAAGCGCGACAGCCGCTTTCCTATGACTACACCTTC.

There are a few counts of this clonotype. The CDR3 DNA follows: TGTGCCAGCAGTGACGGGACTGAGCAGTTCTTC. Its protein product is CASSDGTEQFF. V usage is TRBV21-1 and J usage is TRBJ2-1; the table assigns TRBD1, which was not confirmed against the DNA. TRBV21-1 is labeled a pseudogene. The CDR3 extends over 11 amino acids.

The sample holds a few counts of this clonotype. This chain connects TRBV28 to TRBJ1-5; D may be TRBD1 (6 bases). The CDR3 is 12 amino acids. Trimming took 10 bases from V and 5 from J, leaving 12 bases between them. Germline values: CDR1 MDHEN, CDR2 SYDVKM. The CDR3 loop is CATTQGDQPQHF. CDR3 coding DNA: TGTGCCACCACACAGGGTGATCAGCCCCAGCATTTT.

The chain joins TRBV7-2 to TRBJ2-5, with TRBD1 identical over 11 bases. J was trimmed by 9 bases and V by 4 bases; bases with no gene match: 10. The CDR3 contains 15 residues. CDR1 is SGHTA, CDR2 FQGNSA, per germline. CDR3 in amino acids: CASSWAGTGGRAQYF. CDR3 nucleotide sequence: TGTGCCAGCAGCTGGGCCGGGACAGGGGGTAGGGCCCAGTACTTC. The whole variable domain, remainder taken from reference TRBV7-2 and TRBJ2-5, is GAGVSQSPSNKVTEKGKDVELRCDPISGHTALYWYRQSLGQGLEFLIYFQGNSAPDKSGLPSDRFSAERTGGSVSTLTIQRTQQEDSAVYLCASSWAGTGGRAQYFGPGTRLLVL.

This clonotype was picked up a small number of times. The chain has TRBV7-9 and TRBJ2-3, with TRBD2 matching 12 bases. V dropped 6 bases and J dropped 5; count of bases not matched to a gene: 6. Germline CDR1 reads SEHNR; CDR2 reads FQNEAQ (reference sequence). The CDR3 length is 15 residues. Here the CDR3 DNA reads TGTGCCAGCAGTAAGACTAGCGGGAGTGGAGATACGCAGTATTTT. It specifies CASSKTSGSGDTQYF.

This clonotype was counted a few times. In DNA form, the CDR3 reads TGCAGTGCTAGGGACAGGCTGGACTATGGCTACACCTTC. Translating gives CSARDRLDYGYTF. J is TRBJ1-2 and V is TRBV20-1; 7 nucleotides match TRBD1. The V segment lost 3 bases and the J segment 3 bases; nucleotides outside the gene matches: 4. CDR3 length equals 13 residues. The V gene's germline CDR1 is DFQATT and CDR2 SNEGSKA (reference sequence).

J is TRBJ2-3 and V is TRBV5-1; TRBD2 aligns across 9 bases. V lost 3 bases, J lost 6 bases, and 11 bases stayed unmatched. CDR3 length equals 16 residues. Germline V gene lookup returns CDR1 SGHRS and CDR2 YFSETQ. The CDR3 nucleotides read TGCGCCAGCAGCTCGCACGGACTAGCGTCAGGGGATACGCAGTATTTT. Translated: CASSSHGLASGDTQYF. The whole variable domain, filled in from reference TRBV5-1 and TRBJ2-3, reads KAGVTQTPRYLIKTRGQQVTLSCSPISGHRSVSWYQQTPGQGLQFLFEYFSETQRNKGNFPGRFSGRQFSNSRSEMNVSTLELGDSALYLCASSSHGLASGDTQYFGPGTRLTVL.

Ten or more counts support this clonotype. The chain links TRBV6-4 to TRBJ2-3; D is undetermined. CDR1 and CDR2 (germline): MRHNA, SNTAGT. The CDR3 covers 14 residues. V shed 0 bases and J shed 3 bases, with 7 bases lying between them. For the CDR3, the DNA is TGTGCCAGCAGTGACTCCGGGTGGACAGATACGCAGTATTTT. Protein sequence: CASSDSGWTDTQYF.

The genes are TRBV5-1 and TRBJ2-4, with TRBD1 identical over 7 bases. Matching the DNA end better, TRBJ2-7 makes the J call doubtful. The CDR3 extends over 15 amino acids. Germline V gene lookup returns CDR1 SGHRS and CDR2 YFSETQ. The CDR3 loop reads CASSVDRWESYEQYF. In DNA form, the CDR3 reads TGCGCCAGCAGCGTGGACAGGTGGGAATCCTACGAGCAGTACTTC.

V usage is TRBV20-1 and J usage is TRBJ2-5; the match to TRBD1 covers 9 bases. After removal of 3 bases from V and 4 bases from J, the junction contained 15 bases not matched to a gene. The germline V gene encodes CDR1 DFQATT and CDR2 SNEGSKA (reference sequence). The CDR3 consists of 17 residues. The CDR3 nucleotides are TGCAGTGCTAGTTTACTGACAGGGGGAGTGAGTCGAGAGACCCAGTACTTC. Encoded protein: CSASLLTGGVSRETQYF.

In its sample, this clonotype was seen many times. In nucleotides, the CDR3 is TGTGCCAGCAGTCCCGGACTAGCGAGGAGTGAGCAGTTCTTC. Protein sequence: CASSPGLARSEQFF. The chain joins TRBV27 to TRBJ2-1; 9 bases agree with TRBD2. V lost 5 bases and J lost 9; bases outside the gene matches: 8. There are 14 residues in the CDR3. The germline CDR1 and CDR2 sequences are MNHEY and SMNVEV (reference sequence).

The chain combines TRBV6-4 with TRBJ2-3; tentatively, D is TRBD1 (6 bases). Germline V gene lookup returns CDR1 MRHNA and CDR2 SNTAGT. The CDR3 extends over 16 amino acids. With 2 bases removed from V and 4 bases from J, the gap between germline ends came to 16 bases. CDR3 nucleotide sequence: TGTGCCAGCAGTGACCACTTCAGGGGTTTGTCAGATACGCAGTATTTT. Translated, it gives CASSDHFRGLSDTQYF.

V gene TRBV10-3 combines with J gene TRBJ2-1; TRBD2 matches 11 bases. V dropped 4 bases and J dropped 6; count of bases not matched to a gene: 5. CDR3 length: 15 amino acids. Looked up from germline, CDR1 is ENHRY and CDR2 is SYGVKD. CDR3 sequence reads: CAISGSSGGINEQFF. In nucleotides, the CDR3 is TGTGCCATCAGTGGCTCTAGCGGGGGGATCAATGAGCAGTTCTTC.

Here the CDR3 reads CAISEGRALGNIQYF. In nucleotides, the CDR3 is TGTGCCATCAGTGAAGGCAGGGCCCTTGGTAACATTCAGTACTTC. The gene calls are TRBV10-3 and TRBJ2-4, with D possibly matching TRBD1 (5 bases). CDR1 is ENHRY, CDR2 SYGVKD, per germline. The CDR3 contains 15 residues. Trimming removed 3 bases at V and 7 bases at J, with 16 bases between.

This clonotype was counted once. The chain uses TRBV12-3 or TRBV12-4 and TRBJ2-3, with D possibly called TRBD1 or TRBD2 (6 bases each). V was pared by 3 bases and J by 4 bases, with 17 bases between. This CDR3 is built from 16 residues. CDR3 bases: TGTGCCAGCAGTTTGCAACAGGGACCTAGCGCAGATACGCAGTATTTT. Amino acid sequence: CASSLQQGPSADTQYF.

With regard to this clonotype: The conserved closing phenylalanine or tryptophan is absent in this CDR3, likely reflecting a read error. The V gene is TRBV15, the J gene TRBJ2-4; a possible D gene is TRBD1 (5 bases). V shed 7 bases and J shed 0 bases, with 10 bases lying between them. The germline V gene has CDR1 LNHNV and CDR2 YYDKDF (reference sequence). The CDR3 totals 14 residues. Here the CDR3 DNA reads TGTGCCACCACCCCGACAGTAGCCAAAAACATTCAGTACCTC. Translated, it gives CATTPTVAKNIQYL.

The V and J genes are TRBV24-1 and TRBJ1-5, with 7 bases identical to TRBD1. The CDR3 totals 14 residues. Trimming at V came to 7 bases and at J to 6 bases, leaving 8 bases not matched to a gene. The V gene's germline CDR1 is KGHDR and CDR2 SFDVKD. CDR3 bases: TGTGCCACCAGGGATCCTCGGGACAGTCAGCCCCAGCATTTT. Its protein product is CATRDPRDSQPQHF.